These 19 T cell receptor beta chains were sequenced from one sample in a study of blood T cell repertoires in COVID-19. Some clones are missing from TCRdb's copy, which holds only in-frame ones; the method was immunoSEQ multiplex PCR. The sample holds 70,000 to 90,000 clones, more than 65% seen once. Source material: peripheral blood. The origin of the receptors is an older man with acute or convalescent COVID-19.

J is TRBJ1-1 and V is TRBV24-1, with D possibly matching TRBD1 (5 bases). The V end was cut by 7 bases, the J end by 3 bases, with 8 bases between. Germline loops: CDR1 KGHDR, CDR2 SFDVKD. The CDR3 spans 12 residues. The CDR3, as DNA: TGTGCCACCAGGGGGCTACACACTGAAGCTTTCTTT. This gives the protein CATRGLHTEAFF.

V and J are TRBV6-5 and TRBJ1-4, with TRBD1 matching over 7 bases. CDR1 and CDR2 (germline): MNHEY, SVGAGI. V dropped 5 bases and J dropped 8; count of bases not matched to a gene: 8. This CDR3 has 14 residues. This CDR3 reads CASSRQGVGEKLFF. CDR3 coding DNA: TGTGCCAGCAGTAGACAGGGAGTGGGCGAAAAACTGTTTTTT.

In its sample, this clone was seen once. The rearrangement uses TRBV5-1 and TRBJ1-4; TRBD1 matches at 9 bases. V trimming: 3 bases; J trimming: 8 bases; junction bases outside the gene matches: 11. CDR1 and CDR2 (germline): SGHRS, YFSETQ. CDR3 length equals 16 residues. The CDR3 is CASSWGPGQGEEKLFF. In nucleotides, the CDR3 is TGCGCCAGCAGCTGGGGCCCGGGACAGGGAGAGGAAAAACTGTTTTTT.

This chain connects TRBV10-3 to TRBJ2-7, with 7 bases identical to TRBD2. Germline CDR1 reads ENHRY; CDR2 reads SYGVKD. The ends lost 10 bases at V and 1 base at J; junction bases unmatched: 7. The CDR3 runs to 13 residues. CDR3 DNA sequence: TGTGCCACAAGGGGCGGGGGATCCTACGAGCAGTACTTC. Its translation: CATRGGGSYEQYF.

V usage is TRBV6-5 and J usage is TRBJ2-3; TRBD2 matches at 13 bases. CDR1 is MNHEY, CDR2 SVGAGI, per germline. CDR3 length: 13 residues. Germline trimming cut 8 bases from V and 7 bases from J; bases unmatched to any gene: 3. DNA of the CDR3: TGTGCCAGCCAACTAGCGGGGGGGTATACGCAGTATTTT. Its translation: CASQLAGGYTQYF.

V gene TRBV6-2 or TRBV6-3 combines with J gene TRBJ2-7, with 7 positions matching TRBD1. The CDR3 extends over 17 amino acids. J lost 0 bases, V lost 2 bases, and 10 bases had no gene match. CDR1 and CDR2 (germline): MNHEY, SVGEGT. The CDR3, as DNA: TGTGCCAGCAGTTACCGATCCGGGACAGCCAGCTCCTACGAGCAGTACGTC. This sequence encodes CASSYRSGTASSYEQYV.

This clone appeared a single time. This chain links TRBV11-2 with TRBJ1-3, with D hard to call. The CDR3 is made up of 15 amino acids. V was shortened by 1 base and J by 3 bases, with 10 bases between the two germline ends. Germline CDR1 is SGHAT and CDR2 is FQNNGV. The CDR3 DNA is TGTGCCAGCAGCTTAGGATCCCGGGGTGGAAACACCATATATTTT. Protein: CASSLGSRGGNTIYF.

Note on this clone: One junction end does not reproduce the germline sequence, and a read error may be involved. For the CDR3, the DNA is TGCGGCGTCGGGGAGGGGAACACTGAAGCTTTCTTT. Amino acid sequence: CGVGEGNTEAFF. This chain connects TRBV29-1 to TRBJ1-1; D is uncertain. The length of the CDR3 is 12 residues. CDR1 and CDR2 from the germline V gene are SQVTM and ANQGSEA.

The chain combines TRBV28 with TRBJ1-6; unclear D gene. CDR3 length: 12 amino acids. The V end lost 5 bases, the J end lost 10 bases, and 9 bases lay between the germline ends. Germline V gives CDR1 MDHEN, CDR2 SYDVKM. For the CDR3, the DNA is TGTGCCAGCAGTCTAACCGCATCACCCCTCCACTTT. It codes for CASSLTASPLHF.

The table lists this clone with a few counts. The chain couples TRBV19 to TRBJ2-1; 9 nucleotides agree with TRBD1. CDR1 and CDR2 from the germline V gene are LNHDA and SQIVND (reference sequence). The CDR3 spans 17 residues. J lost 5 bases, V lost 5 bases, and 13 bases had no gene match. The CDR3 region is CASSPRRGQGSDNEQFF. The CDR3 DNA follows: TGTGCCAGTAGTCCGCGCAGGGGACAGGGTTCCGACAATGAGCAGTTCTTC.

V gene TRBV30 combines with J gene TRBJ2-1; TRBD2 might be the D (6 bases). V was shortened by 0 bases and J by 5 bases, with 23 bases between the two germline ends. This CDR3 is 18 amino acids long. Germline V CDR1 and CDR2: GTSNPN, SVGIG (reference sequence). DNA for the CDR3: TGTGCCTGGAGTGTACGGCTCGGTCGGGGCGGGGTAAACAATGAGCAGTTCTTC. It is translated as CAWSVRLGRGGVNNEQFF. The full variable domain, with the rest looked up from reference TRBV30 and TRBJ2-1, is SQTIHQWPATLVQPVGSPLSLECTVEGTSNPNLYWYRQAAGRGLQLLFYSVGIGQISSEVPQNLSASRPQDRQFILSSKKLLLSDSGFYLCAWSVRLGRGGVNNEQFFGPGTRLTVL.

The chain links TRBV6-1 to TRBJ2-7, with 9 bases that match TRBD1. The CDR3 loop spans 15 amino acids. Germline V gene sequence: CDR1 MNHNS, CDR2 SASEGT. V shed 1 base, J shed 6 bases, and the junction held 7 bases outside the gene matches. The CDR3 coding sequence is TGTGCCAGCAGTGAAGAGGGACAGGGATTATCCGAGCAGTACTTC. This encodes CASSEEGQGLSEQYF.

The rearrangement uses TRBV27 and TRBJ2-1; TRBD2 aligns across 9 bases. Trimming removed 6 bases from V and 3 bases from J; junction bases left unmatched: 6. Germline V gene sequence: CDR1 MNHEY, CDR2 SMNVEV (reference sequence). The CDR3 spans 15 residues. In nucleotides, the CDR3 is TGTGCCAGCAGGGGACTAGCCTTAAACTACAATGAGCAGTTCTTC. It yields the protein CASRGLALNYNEQFF.

This clone has just a few counts. The rearrangement joins TRBV19 to TRBJ1-6; TRBD1 matches 8 bases. The CDR3 has 15 residues. The germline V gene has CDR1 LNHDA and CDR2 SQIVND (reference sequence). V trimming: 3 bases; J trimming: 6 bases; junction bases outside the gene matches: 4. The DNA for the CDR3 is TGTGCCAGTAGTATGGACAGGGCTTCTAATTCACCCCTCCACTTT. Protein: CASSMDRASNSPLHF.

The V and J genes are TRBV19 and TRBJ1-5; 8 bases align to TRBD1. Looked up from germline, CDR1 is LNHDA and CDR2 is SQIVND (reference sequence). J gave up 3 bases and V 6 bases, and 13 bases lay outside the gene matches. The CDR3 spans 17 residues. CDR3 coding DNA: TGTGCCAGTAGACTCTTCGGGACAGGAGGTTTCAATCAGCCCCAGCATTTT. Protein: CASRLFGTGGFNQPQHF. Filled out from reference TRBV19 and TRBJ1-5, the complete variable domain reads DGGITQSPKYLFRKEGQNVTLSCEQNLNHDAMYWYRQDPGQGLRLIYYSQIVNDFQKGDIAEGYSVSREKKESFPLTVTSAQKNPTAFYLCASRLFGTGGFNQPQHFGDGTRLSIL.

This chain joins TRBV18 and TRBJ2-3; the D gene is possibly TRBD1 (5 bases). The CDR3 loop spans 13 amino acids. V dropped 0 bases and J dropped 6 bases, with 7 bases sitting between them. Germline CDR1 reads KGHSH; CDR2 reads LQKENI. CDR3 in DNA: TGTGCCAGCTCACCACCGGGGCTGGATACGCAGTATTTT. It yields the protein CASSPPGLDTQYF.

This clone was counted once. This sequence joins TRBV27 and TRBJ2-7; 8 bases agree with TRBD1. Germline V gene lookup returns CDR1 MNHEY and CDR2 SMNVEV (reference sequence). After removal of 6 bases from V and 4 bases from J, the junction contained 8 bases not matched to a gene. This CDR3 has 14 residues. CDR3 in amino acids: CASRGRTGIYEQYF. DNA of the CDR3: TGTGCCAGCAGAGGTCGGACAGGGATATACGAGCAGTACTTC.

The J gene is TRBJ1-2, the V gene TRBV27; D gene uncertain. Germline CDR1 is MNHEY and CDR2 is SMNVEV (reference sequence). This CDR3 contains 14 residues. The ends were cut back, 6 bases at V and 10 bases at J, with 21 bases in the middle. CDR3 residues: CASSLQTSPGNYTF. The CDR3 DNA reads TGTGCCAGCAGCCTTCAGACAAGTCCGGGGAACTACACCTTC.

The V call is TRBV19, the J call TRBJ1-2; D is ambiguous. The CDR3 has 13 amino acids. Trimming removed 5 bases from V and 5 bases from J, with 12 bases in between. Germline-derived CDR1 and CDR2 are LNHDA and SQIVND (reference sequence). The CDR3 nucleotides read TGTGCCAGTAGTTTATCCCCGGGTTATGGCTACACCTTC. Residues: CASSLSPGYGYTF.